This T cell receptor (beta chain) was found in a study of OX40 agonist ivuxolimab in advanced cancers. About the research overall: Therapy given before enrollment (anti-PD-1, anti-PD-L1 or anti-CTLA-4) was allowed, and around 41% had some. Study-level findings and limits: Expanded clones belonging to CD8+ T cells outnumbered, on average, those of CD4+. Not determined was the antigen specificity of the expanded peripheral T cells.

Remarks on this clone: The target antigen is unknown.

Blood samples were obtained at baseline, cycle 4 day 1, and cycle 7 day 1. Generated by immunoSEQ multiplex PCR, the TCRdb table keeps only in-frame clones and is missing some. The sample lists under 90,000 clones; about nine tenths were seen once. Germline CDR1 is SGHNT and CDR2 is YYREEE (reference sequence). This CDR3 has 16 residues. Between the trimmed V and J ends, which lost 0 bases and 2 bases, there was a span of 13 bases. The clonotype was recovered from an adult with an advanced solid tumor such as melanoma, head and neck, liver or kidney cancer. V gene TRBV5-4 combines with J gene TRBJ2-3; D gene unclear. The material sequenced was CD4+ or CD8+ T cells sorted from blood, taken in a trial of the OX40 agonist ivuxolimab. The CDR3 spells CASSLGRVRHTDTQYF. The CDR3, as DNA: TGTGCCAGCAGCTTGGGTAGGGTCCGCCACACAGATACGCAGTATTTT. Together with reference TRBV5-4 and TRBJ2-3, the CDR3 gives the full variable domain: ETGVTQSPTHLIKTRGQQVTLRCSSQSGHNTVSWYQQALGQGPQFIFQYYREEENGRGNFPPRFSGLQFPNYSSELNVNALELDDSALYLCASSLGRVRHTDTQYFGPGTRLTVL.